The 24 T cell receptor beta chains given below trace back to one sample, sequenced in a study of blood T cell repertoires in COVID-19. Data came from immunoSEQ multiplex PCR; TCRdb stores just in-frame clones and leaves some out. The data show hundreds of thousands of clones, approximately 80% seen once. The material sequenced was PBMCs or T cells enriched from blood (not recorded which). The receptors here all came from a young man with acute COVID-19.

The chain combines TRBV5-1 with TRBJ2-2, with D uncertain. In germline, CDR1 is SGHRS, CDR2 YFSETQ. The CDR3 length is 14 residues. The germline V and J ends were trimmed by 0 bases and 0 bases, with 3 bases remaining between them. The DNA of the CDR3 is TGCGCCAGCAGCTTGGATACGAACACCGGGGAGCTGTTTTTT. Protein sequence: CASSLDTNTGELFF. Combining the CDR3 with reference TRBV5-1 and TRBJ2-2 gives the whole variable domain KAGVTQTPRYLIKTRGQQVTLSCSPISGHRSVSWYQQTPGQGLQFLFEYFSETQRNKGNFPGRFSGRQFSNSRSEMNVSTLELGDSALYLCASSLDTNTGELFFGEGSRLTVL.

CDR3 bases: TGTGCCAGCGGGGCGAGCTATGGCTACACCTTC. This gives the protein CASGASYGYTF. The rearrangement uses TRBV6-5 and TRBJ1-2; tentatively, D is TRBD1 (5 bases). V was pared by 8 bases and J by 4 bases, with 8 bases between. There are 11 residues in the CDR3. Germline V gives CDR1 MNHEY, CDR2 SVGAGI.

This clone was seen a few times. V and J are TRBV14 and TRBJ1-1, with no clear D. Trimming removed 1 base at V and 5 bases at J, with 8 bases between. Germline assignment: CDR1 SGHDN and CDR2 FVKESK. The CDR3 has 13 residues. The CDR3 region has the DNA TGTGCCAGCAGCCAAGCCTTCCGGACTGAAGCTTTCTTT. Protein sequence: CASSQAFRTEAFF.

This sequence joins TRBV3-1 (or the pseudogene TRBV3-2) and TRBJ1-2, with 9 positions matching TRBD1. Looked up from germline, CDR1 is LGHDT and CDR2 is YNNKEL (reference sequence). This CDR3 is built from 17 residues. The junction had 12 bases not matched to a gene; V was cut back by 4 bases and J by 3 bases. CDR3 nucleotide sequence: TGTGCCAGCAGCCCCGGGTCAGGGACAGGGTCCCACTATGGCTACACCTTC. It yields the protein CASSPGSGTGSHYGYTF.

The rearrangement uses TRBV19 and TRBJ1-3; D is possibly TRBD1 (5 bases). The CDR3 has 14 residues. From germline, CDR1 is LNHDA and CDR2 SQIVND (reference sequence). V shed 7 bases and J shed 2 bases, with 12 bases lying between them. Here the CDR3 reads CASISRAPGNTIYF. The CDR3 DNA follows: TGTGCCAGTATAAGCAGGGCTCCTGGAAACACCATATATTTT.

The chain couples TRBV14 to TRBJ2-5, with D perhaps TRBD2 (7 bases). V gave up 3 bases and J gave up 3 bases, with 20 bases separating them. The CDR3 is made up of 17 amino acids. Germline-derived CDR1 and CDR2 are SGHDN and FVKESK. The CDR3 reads CASSHRGGAKGKETQYF. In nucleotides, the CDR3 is TGTGCCAGCAGCCACCGAGGGGGGGCGAAGGGAAAAGAGACCCAGTACTTC.

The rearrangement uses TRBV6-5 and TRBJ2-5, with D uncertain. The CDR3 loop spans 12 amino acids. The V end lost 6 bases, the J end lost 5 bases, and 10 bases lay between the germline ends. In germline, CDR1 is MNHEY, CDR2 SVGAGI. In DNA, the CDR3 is TGTGCCAGCAGCCCGCAGCGCGAGACCCAGTACTTC. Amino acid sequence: CASSPQRETQYF.

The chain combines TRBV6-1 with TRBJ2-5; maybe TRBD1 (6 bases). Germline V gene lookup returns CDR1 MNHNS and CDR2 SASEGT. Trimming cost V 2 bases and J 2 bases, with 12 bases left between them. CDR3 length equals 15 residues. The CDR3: CASSESWGRQETQYF. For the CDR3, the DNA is TGTGCCAGCAGTGAAAGTTGGGGGCGACAAGAGACCCAGTACTTC.

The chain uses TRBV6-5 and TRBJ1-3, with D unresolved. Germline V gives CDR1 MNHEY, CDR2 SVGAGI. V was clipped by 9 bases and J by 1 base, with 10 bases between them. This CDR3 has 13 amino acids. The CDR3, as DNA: TGTGCCAGTAACGGCAGGTCTGGAAACACCATATATTTT. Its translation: CASNGRSGNTIYF.

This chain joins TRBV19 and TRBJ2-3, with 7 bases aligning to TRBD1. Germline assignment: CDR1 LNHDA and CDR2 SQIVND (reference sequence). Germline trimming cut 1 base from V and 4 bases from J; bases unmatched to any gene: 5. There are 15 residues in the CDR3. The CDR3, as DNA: TGTGCCAGTAGTATAGCCGCGACAGGGCCAGATACGCAGTATTTT. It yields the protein CASSIAATGPDTQYF.

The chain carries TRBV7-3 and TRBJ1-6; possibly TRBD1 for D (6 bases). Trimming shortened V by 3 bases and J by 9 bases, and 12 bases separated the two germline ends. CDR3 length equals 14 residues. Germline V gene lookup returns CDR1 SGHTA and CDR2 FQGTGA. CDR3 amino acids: CASSLTGALSPLHF. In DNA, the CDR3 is TGTGCCAGCAGCTTGACAGGTGCCCTTTCACCCCTCCACTTT.

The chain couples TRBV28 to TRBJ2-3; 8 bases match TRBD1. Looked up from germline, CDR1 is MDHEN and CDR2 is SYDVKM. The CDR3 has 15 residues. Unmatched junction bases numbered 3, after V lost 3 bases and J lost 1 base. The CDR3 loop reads CASSFRDRRTDTQYF. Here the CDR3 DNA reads TGTGCCAGCAGTTTTAGGGACAGGCGCACAGATACGCAGTATTTT.

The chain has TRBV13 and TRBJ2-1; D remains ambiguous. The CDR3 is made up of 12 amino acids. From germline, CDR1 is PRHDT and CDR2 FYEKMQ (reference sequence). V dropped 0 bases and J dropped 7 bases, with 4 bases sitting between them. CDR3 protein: CASSLGGNEQFF. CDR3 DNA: TGTGCCAGCAGCTTAGGCGGGAATGAGCAGTTCTTC.

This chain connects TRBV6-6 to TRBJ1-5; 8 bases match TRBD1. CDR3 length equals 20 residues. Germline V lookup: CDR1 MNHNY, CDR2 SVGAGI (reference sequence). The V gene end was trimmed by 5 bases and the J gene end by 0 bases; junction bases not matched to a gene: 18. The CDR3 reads CASSPGGRQGIAYSNQPQHF. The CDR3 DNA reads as TGTGCCAGCAGTCCGGGGGGTAGACAGGGGATAGCATATAGCAATCAGCCCCAGCATTTT.

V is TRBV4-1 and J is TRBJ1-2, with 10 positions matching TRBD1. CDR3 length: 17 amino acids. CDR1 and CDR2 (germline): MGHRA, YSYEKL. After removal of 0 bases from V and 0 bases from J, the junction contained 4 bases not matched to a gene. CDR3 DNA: TGCGCCAGCAGCCAAGAGGGACAGGGGAAATCTAACTATGGCTACACCTTC. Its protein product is CASSQEGQGKSNYGYTF.

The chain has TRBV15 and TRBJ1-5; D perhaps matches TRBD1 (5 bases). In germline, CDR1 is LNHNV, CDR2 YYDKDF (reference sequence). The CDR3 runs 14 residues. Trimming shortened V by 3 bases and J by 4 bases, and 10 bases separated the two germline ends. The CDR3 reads CATSSETGNQPQHF. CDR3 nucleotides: TGTGCCACCAGCAGCGAAACAGGTAATCAGCCCCAGCATTTT.

CDR3 DNA: TGTGCCAGCAGACCGACACCCTATGGCAATCAGCCCCAGCATTTT. Translation gives CASRPTPYGNQPQHF. The chain joins TRBV6-5 to TRBJ1-5, with D uncertain. The CDR3 is made up of 15 amino acids. Germline CDR1 reads MNHEY; CDR2 reads SVGAGI. The ends were cut back, 6 bases at V and 2 bases at J, with 14 bases in the middle.

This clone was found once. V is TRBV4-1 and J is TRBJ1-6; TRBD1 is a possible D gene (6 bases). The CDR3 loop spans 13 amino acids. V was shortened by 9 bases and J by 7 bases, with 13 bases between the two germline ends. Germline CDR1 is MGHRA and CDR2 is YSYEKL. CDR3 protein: CASTLGGNSPLHF. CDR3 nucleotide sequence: TGCGCCAGTACCCTAGGGGGAAATTCACCCCTCCACTTT.

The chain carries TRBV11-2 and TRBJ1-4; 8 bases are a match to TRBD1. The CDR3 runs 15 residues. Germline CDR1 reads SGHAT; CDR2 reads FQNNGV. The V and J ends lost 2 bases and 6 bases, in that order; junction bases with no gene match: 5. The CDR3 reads CASSLRPGGDEKLFF. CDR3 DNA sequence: TGTGCCAGCAGCTTACGCCCAGGGGGCGATGAAAAACTGTTTTTT.

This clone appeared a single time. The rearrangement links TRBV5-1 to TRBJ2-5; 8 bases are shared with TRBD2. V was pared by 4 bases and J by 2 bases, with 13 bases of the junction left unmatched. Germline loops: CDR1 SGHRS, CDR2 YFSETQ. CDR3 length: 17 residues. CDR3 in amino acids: CASSPPGPSGGQETQYF. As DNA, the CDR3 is TGCGCCAGCAGCCCCCCCGGTCCAAGCGGGGGACAAGAGACCCAGTACTTC.

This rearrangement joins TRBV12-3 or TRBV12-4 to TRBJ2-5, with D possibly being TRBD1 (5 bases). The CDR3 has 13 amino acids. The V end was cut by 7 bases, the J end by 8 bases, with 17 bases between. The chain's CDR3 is CASTRAAGITQYF. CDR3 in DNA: TGTGCCAGCACCAGGGCCGCTGGGATAACCCAGTACTTC.

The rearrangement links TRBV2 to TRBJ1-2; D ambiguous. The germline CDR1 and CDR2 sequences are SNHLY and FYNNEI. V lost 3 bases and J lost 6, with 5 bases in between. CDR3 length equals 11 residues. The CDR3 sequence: CASSDSDGYTF. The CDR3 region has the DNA TGTGCCAGCAGTGACTCGGATGGCTACACCTTC. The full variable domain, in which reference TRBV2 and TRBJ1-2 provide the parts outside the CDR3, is EPEVTQTPSHQVTQMGQEVILRCVPISNHLYFYWYRQILGQKVEFLVSFYNNEISEKSEIFDDQFSVERPDGSNFTLKIRSTKLEDSAMYFCASSDSDGYTFGSGTRLTVV.

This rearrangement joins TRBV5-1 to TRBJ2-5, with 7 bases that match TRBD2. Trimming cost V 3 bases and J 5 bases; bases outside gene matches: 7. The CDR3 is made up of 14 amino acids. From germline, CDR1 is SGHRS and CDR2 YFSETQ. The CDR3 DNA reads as TGCGCCAGCAGCTCAGGAGCGGGGAAGGAGACCCAGTACTTC. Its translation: CASSSGAGKETQYF.

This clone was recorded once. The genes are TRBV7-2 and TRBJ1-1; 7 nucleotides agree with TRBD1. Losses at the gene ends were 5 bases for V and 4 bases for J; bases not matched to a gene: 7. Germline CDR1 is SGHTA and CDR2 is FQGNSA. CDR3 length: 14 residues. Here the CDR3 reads CASSLTGAGTEAFF. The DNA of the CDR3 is TGTGCCAGCAGCCTTACAGGGGCGGGCACTGAAGCTTTCTTT. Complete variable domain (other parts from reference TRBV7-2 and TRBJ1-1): GAGVSQSPSNKVTEKGKDVELRCDPISGHTALYWYRQSLGQGLEFLIYFQGNSAPDKSGLPSDRFSAERTGGSVSTLTIQRTQQEDSAVYLCASSLTGAGTEAFFGQGTRLTVV.